Presented here are 29 T cell receptor beta chains from one specimen sequenced in a study of memory CD4+ T cells and cytomegalovirus serostatus. Profiling relied on immunoSEQ multiplex PCR, and the TCRdb table lists in-frame clones only, not all of them. The data show about 50,000 clones, roughly 73% seen once. Single viable CD3+CD4+CD8-CD45RO+ cells were sorted as the memory CD4+ T cells. Material for sequencing was memory CD4+ T cells from blood. The source is an adult in good health and CMV-seronegative.

The genes are TRBV7-2 and TRBJ2-1; 14 bases map to TRBD2. Unmatched junction bases numbered 8, after V lost 5 bases and J lost 2 bases. The CDR3 runs 18 residues. Per germline, CDR1 SGHTA and CDR2 FQGNSA. The CDR3 DNA reads TGTGCCAGCAGCGCGACTAGCGGGGGGGCCCGACCCTACAATGAGCAGTTCTTC. Amino acids: CASSATSGGARPYNEQFF.

This chain uses TRBV2 with TRBJ2-7, with D possibly TRBD1 on 5 matching bases. The CDR3 consists of 14 residues. V was clipped by 2 bases and J by 4 bases, with 12 bases between them. Per germline, CDR1 SNHLY and CDR2 FYNNEI. DNA of the CDR3: TGTGCCAGCAGTGAACAGGGAATCGGGTACGAGCAGTACTTC. Amino acid sequence: CASSEQGIGYEQYF.

This clone was found a few times. The J gene is TRBJ2-7, the V gene TRBV7-2; 7 bases map to TRBD1. The V gene end was trimmed by 3 bases and the J gene end by 2 bases; junction bases not matched to a gene: 16. The CDR3 spans 18 residues. Germline CDR1 reads SGHTA; CDR2 reads FQGNSA. Written as DNA, the CDR3 is TGTGCCAGCAGCTTGAGACCCCCTAGACAGGGTGGGGCCTACGAGCAGTACTTC. Translation: CASSLRPPRQGGAYEQYF. The complete variable domain, with remaining parts taken from reference TRBV7-2 and TRBJ2-7, reads GAGVSQSPSNKVTEKGKDVELRCDPISGHTALYWYRQSLGQGLEFLIYFQGNSAPDKSGLPSDRFSAERTGGSVSTLTIQRTQQEDSAVYLCASSLRPPRQGGAYEQYFGPGTRLTVT.

V usage is TRBV5-1 and J usage is TRBJ2-3, with 8 positions matching TRBD2. J was trimmed by 10 bases and V by 4 bases; bases with no gene match: 5. CDR1 is SGHRS and CDR2 is YFSETQ in the germline V gene. There are 12 residues in the CDR3. The DNA for the CDR3 is TGCGCCAGCAGCGGACTAGCTGGGGCGCAGTATTTT. Its protein is CASSGLAGAQYF.

V usage is TRBV6-5 and J usage is TRBJ2-7, with a possible D match to TRBD2 (6 bases). Trimming removed 0 bases from V and 6 bases from J, with 9 bases in between. This CDR3 has 13 residues. In germline, CDR1 is MNHEY, CDR2 SVGAGI. The CDR3 region has the DNA TGTGCCAGCAGTTACTCCGGAGGGGTCGAGCAGTACTTC. The encoded protein is CASSYSGGVEQYF.

This clone showed up just a few times. The rearrangement joins TRBV10-2 to TRBJ2-2, with D tentatively TRBD1 or TRBD2 (5 bases each). V lost 8 bases, J lost 1 base, and 11 bases lay in between. CDR1 is WSHSY, CDR2 SAAADI, per germline. The CDR3 has 14 amino acids. This chain's CDR3 is CASQGRRNTGELFF. The CDR3 DNA is TGCGCCAGCCAGGGACGGCGGAACACCGGGGAGCTGTTTTTT.

The chain has TRBV4-1 and TRBJ2-2, with a tentative D call TRBD2 (5 bases). Per the germline V gene, CDR1 is MGHRA and CDR2 is YSYEKL. The CDR3 loop spans 15 amino acids. V lost 4 bases, J lost 1 base, and 10 bases lay in between. The CDR3 DNA sequence: TGCGCCAGCAGCCTGGGAGAGAGGAACACCGGGGAGCTGTTTTTT. Translated: CASSLGERNTGELFF.

This chain joins TRBV7-6 and TRBJ2-7; D gene uncertain. This CDR3 is built from 16 residues. Germline V gene sequence: CDR1 SGHVS, CDR2 FNYEAQ. V lost 5 bases, J lost 2 bases, and 19 bases lay in between. CDR3 protein: CASSPRPSLFTYEQYF. The CDR3 DNA is TGTGCCAGCAGCCCACGACCGAGCCTGTTCACCTACGAGCAGTACTTC.

This rearrangement joins TRBV25-1 to TRBJ2-1, with TRBD2 identical over 9 bases. V was pared by 4 bases and J by 7 bases, with 14 bases of the junction left unmatched. CDR3 length equals 17 residues. The germline V gene encodes CDR1 MGHDK and CDR2 SYGVNS. The CDR3 protein is CASSVEGGRDGDNEQFF. CDR3 bases: TGTGCCAGCAGTGTCGAGGGCGGGAGGGACGGAGATAATGAGCAGTTCTTC.

J is TRBJ2-7 and V is TRBV5-1; unclear D gene. The CDR3 spans 11 residues. The V gene lost 7 bases and the J gene lost 3 bases, with 8 bases spanning the gap. Germline V gene data show CDR1 as SGHRS and CDR2 as YFSETQ. The CDR3 bases are TGCGCCAGCCGGGCAGGCTACGAGCAGTACTTC. It specifies CASRAGYEQYF.

The chain carries TRBV6-5 and TRBJ2-3; D is perhaps TRBD1 (6 bases). Trimming shortened V by 4 bases and J by 9 bases, and 14 bases separated the two germline ends. Germline-derived CDR1 and CDR2 are MNHEY and SVGAGI. The CDR3 contains 13 residues. CDR3 in DNA: TGTGCCAGCAGTTCCAGGGGCTCGGGGACGCAGTATTTT. As protein: CASSSRGSGTQYF.

This chain connects TRBV9 to TRBJ1-1, with D hard to call. From germline, CDR1 is SGDLS and CDR2 YYNGEE. Trimming took off 0 bases at V and 0 bases at J, with 15 bases between the two ends. This CDR3 contains 17 residues. The DNA for the CDR3 is TGTGCCAGCAGCGTAGATCTCGTACCAACTATGAACACTGAAGCTTTCTTT. It codes for CASSVDLVPTMNTEAFF.

By frequency in the sample, this clone is medium-sized. The CDR3 DNA follows: TGTGCCAGCAGTTCACCGACCCGGGACTCCCGCGGGGTTGGGCAGTACTTC. It specifies CASSSPTRDSRGVGQYF. The genes are TRBV27 and TRBJ2-7, with TRBD2 as a possible D gene (6 bases). The germline V gene encodes CDR1 MNHEY and CDR2 SMNVEV (reference sequence). Trimming shortened V by 4 bases and J by 9 bases, and 28 bases separated the two germline ends. The CDR3 consists of 17 residues.

This clone was detected a few times. This chain connects TRBV2 to TRBJ1-1; TRBD1 might be the D (5 bases). The CDR3 runs 15 residues. V lost 4 bases and J lost 4, with 16 bases in between. CDR1 and CDR2 (germline): SNHLY, FYNNEI. The CDR3 DNA reads as TGTGCCAGCAGTGTTAATAGGGGTGGAGGCACTGAAGCTTTCTTT. It yields the protein CASSVNRGGGTEAFF.

The rearrangement joins TRBV5-1 to TRBJ1-1; TRBD1 matches 9 bases. Looked up from germline, CDR1 is SGHRS and CDR2 is YFSETQ. The CDR3 totals 20 residues. V dropped 2 bases and J dropped 4; count of bases not matched to a gene: 21. CDR3: CASSFSPLVGTGSRGTEAFF. In nucleotides, the CDR3 is TGCGCCAGCAGCTTTTCGCCCTTGGTTGGGACAGGGAGTCGAGGCACTGAAGCTTTCTTT.

The rearrangement uses TRBV30 and TRBJ2-1; 7 nucleotides agree with TRBD1. Germline CDR1 and CDR2: GTSNPN and SVGIG (reference sequence). The CDR3 consists of 16 residues. Unmatched junction bases numbered 5, after V lost 0 bases and J lost 0 bases. CDR3 nucleotides: TGTGCCTGGAGTGTTAGGGGGCTGAGCTCCTACAATGAGCAGTTCTTC. It is translated as CAWSVRGLSSYNEQFF.

The chain carries TRBV5-1 and TRBJ2-2, with D unclear. The V gene lost 0 bases and the J gene lost 6 bases, with 12 bases spanning the gap. Germline V gene data show CDR1 as SGHRS and CDR2 as YFSETQ. The CDR3 covers 15 residues. CDR3 coding DNA: TGCGCCAGCAGCTTGGATGGAGATGGGTCCGGGGAGCTGTTTTTT. As protein: CASSLDGDGSGELFF.

This clone appeared once. This chain joins TRBV19 and TRBJ2-5; 8 bases fit TRBD2. The V gene's germline CDR1 is LNHDA and CDR2 SQIVND (reference sequence). V dropped 2 bases and J dropped 5; count of bases not matched to a gene: 13. This CDR3 has 17 residues. The CDR3 DNA follows: TGTGCCAGTAGTATATCCAGCGGGGGATCGGCCAGGGAGACCCAGTACTTC. As protein: CASSISSGGSARETQYF.

V is TRBV11-2 and J is TRBJ1-1, with a weak D call TRBD1 (5 bases). Per the germline V gene, CDR1 is SGHAT and CDR2 is FQNNGV. This CDR3 is 13 amino acids long. Trimming removed 1 base at V and 10 bases at J, with 13 bases between. The CDR3 DNA reads TGTGCCAGCAGCTTAGTCCCAGGGAGTGGAGCTTTCTTT. This codes for CASSLVPGSGAFF.

The chain couples TRBV29-1 to TRBJ2-3; 11 nucleotides match TRBD2. The CDR3 length is 14 residues. CDR1 and CDR2 from the germline V gene are SQVTM and ANQGSEA. Losses at the gene ends were 5 bases for V and 2 bases for J; bases not matched to a gene: 3. The CDR3 nucleotides are TGCAGCGTTCGACTAGCGGGGTCCACAGATACGCAGTATTTT. Translation: CSVRLAGSTDTQYF.

The sample holds many counts of this clone. The chain employs TRBV19 and TRBJ2-1; 9 bases map to TRBD2. The CDR3 totals 17 residues. The ends lost 5 bases at V and 3 bases at J; junction bases unmatched: 11. Germline CDR1 LNHDA, CDR2 SQIVND (reference sequence). CDR3 residues: CASSVGLASAGYNEQFF. CDR3 nucleotide sequence: TGTGCCAGTAGTGTGGGACTAGCCTCAGCGGGCTACAATGAGCAGTTCTTC.

This clone was seen a few times. The J gene is TRBJ2-1, the V gene TRBV19, with 9 bases fitting TRBD2. The trim removed 7 bases at V and 0 bases at J, leaving 10 bases unmatched. Germline values: CDR1 LNHDA, CDR2 SQIVND (reference sequence). CDR3 length: 17 amino acids. The DNA for the CDR3 is TGTGCCAGTACCTCGTACAGCGGGGGGAGCTCCTACAATGAGCAGTTCTTC. Amino acid sequence: CASTSYSGGSSYNEQFF.

This chain's CDR3 is CASSTGYSTDTQYF. DNA for the CDR3: TGTGCCAGCAGCACCGGATATAGCACAGATACGCAGTATTTT. V is TRBV11-2 and J is TRBJ2-3; D uncertain. The CDR3 runs to 14 residues. The V gene's germline CDR1 is SGHAT and CDR2 FQNNGV. V shed 5 bases and J shed 0 bases, with 9 bases lying between them.

This clone was seen a single time. The chain recombines TRBV27 with TRBJ2-7, with 8 bases aligning to TRBD1. Per the germline V gene, CDR1 is MNHEY and CDR2 is SMNVEV (reference sequence). The CDR3 sequence is 15 residues long. The junction had 5 bases not matched to a gene; V was cut back by 2 bases and J by 2 bases. The CDR3 loop is CASSLGQGNAYEQYF. The CDR3 nucleotides read TGTGCCAGCAGTTTAGGACAGGGAAATGCCTACGAGCAGTACTTC.

The chain employs TRBV19 and TRBJ1-3; D unresolved. V was pared by 6 bases and J by 2 bases, with 11 bases between. Germline CDR1 LNHDA, CDR2 SQIVND (reference sequence). The CDR3 is 14 amino acids. This CDR3 is CASRSRGTGNTIYF. CDR3 sequence (DNA): TGTGCCAGTAGGAGCCGAGGGACTGGAAACACCATATATTTT.

The chain has TRBV5-1 and TRBJ2-3, with a possible D match to TRBD1 (6 bases). Germline V gene data show CDR1 as SGHRS and CDR2 as YFSETQ. There are 13 residues in the CDR3. The V end lost 4 bases, the J end lost 4 bases, and 10 bases lay between the germline ends. Here the CDR3 reads CASSPDSADTQYF. The CDR3 coding sequence is TGCGCCAGCAGCCCGGACAGTGCAGATACGCAGTATTTT.

V is TRBV6-5 and J is TRBJ1-1; D might be TRBD1 (6 bases). The CDR3 is made up of 14 amino acids. From germline, CDR1 is MNHEY and CDR2 SVGAGI. V was clipped by 6 bases and J by 1 base, with 12 bases between them. This chain's CDR3 is CASRIGQSNTEAFF. CDR3 nucleotides: TGTGCCAGCAGAATCGGACAGTCGAACACTGAAGCTTTCTTT.

This rearrangement joins TRBV6-6 to TRBJ2-1; D unclear. The germline V gene has CDR1 MNHNY and CDR2 SVGAGI (reference sequence). Trimming removed 4 bases from V and 8 bases from J, with 18 bases in between. The length of the CDR3 is 15 residues. CDR3 bases: TGTGCCAGCAGTTCCGGACGGATTTCTGGCGATGAGCAGTTCTTC. It translates to CASSSGRISGDEQFF.

This rearrangement joins TRBV12-5 to TRBJ2-2; possibly TRBD1 for D (6 bases). The CDR3 covers 15 residues. The germline CDR1 and CDR2 sequences are LGHNT and FRNRAP. Trimming cost V 4 bases and J 4 bases, with 13 bases left between them. The CDR3, as DNA: TGTGCTAGTGGTTCAGGGGTTGGGGGCACCGGGGAGCTGTTTTTT. This encodes CASGSGVGGTGELFF.